The entry that follows covers one T cell receptor (beta chain) sequence. Antigen unknown. The data were obtained in a study of siplizumab effects on memory and regulatory T cells. Study conclusions and caveats: Naive-or-memory phenotypes were unassignable for roughly 75-95% of proliferating CD4+ or CD8+ clones. The alloresponse seemed to draw substantially on naive T cells, which appeared more diverse than memory cells.

Sequencing was performed with immunoSEQ multiplex PCR; in TCRdb, only in-frame clones are kept and a portion is missing. Altogether about 63,000 clones are present, approximately 87% being singletons, with the ten largest covering 3.8%. V lost 2 bases to trimming and J lost 6 bases, with 9 bases between them. Germline V gene data show CDR1 as SGDLS and CDR2 as YYNGEE. The CDR3 is 13 amino acids. V and J are TRBV9 and TRBJ2-1; D is ambiguous. This TCR derives from a human donor in good health. Sequencing was performed on memory CD4+ T cells sorted from blood. In DNA form, the CDR3 reads TGTGCCAGCAGCGTTGGAGAGGCCAATGAGCAGTTCTTC. Translated: CASSVGEANEQFF.